This TCR beta chain was found in a study of T-cell reconstitution after alpha-beta-depleted transplantation in children. CDR3 length: 15 amino acids. Deletions cut 3 bases from V and 4 bases from J, with 13 bases between. This clonotype was counted a few times. Its specificity is unknown. Findings and limits, study-wide: Newly made T cells mostly supplied T-cell counts and diversity one year after transplant. Where some patients showed high TCRbeta diversity at day 60, it came from recipient T cells and thymic progenitors that had survived. Reportedly, roughly two months post-transplant, alpha-beta T cells arose from several hundred expanded graft clones.

As it was prepared, the TCRbeta library received unique molecular identifiers. TCRdb passed the PCR reads through MiXCR, listing each CDR3 protein once. The table records about 980,000 distinct CDR3 sequences, less than 30% of them present only once. The sample here was PBMCs, mostly from graft donor cells, taken 360 days after TCRalphabeta/CD19-depleted stem cell transplant. V usage is TRBV12-3 or TRBV12-4 and J usage is TRBJ1-3; TRBD1 is a possible D gene (6 bases). The source of this sequence is a boy under two years old who had a stem cell transplant for SCID, so the T cells may come from the graft donor. The DNA for the CDR3 is TGTGCCAGCAGTTTCTGGGGGCTGGCCGGAAACACCATATATTTT. This gives the protein CASSFWGLAGNTIYF.